Given below is one T cell receptor (beta chain) in context. The antigen is not known. This entry belongs to a study of CD8+ T cells in alopecia areata. Study conclusions and caveats: Normal scalp showed lower clonality than lesional scalp, especially alopecia totalis/universalis.

RNA extraction and reverse transcription yielded cDNA as sequencing template. The data were produced by immunoSEQ multiplex PCR, yet TCRdb's version contains in-frame clones alone and is incomplete. Of 110,000 or so clones detected, roughly 66% appear once; the ten largest clones hold around 2.8%. The source is a human donor in good health. The sequencing input was CD4+ T cells sorted from blood.

The CDR3: CASSLAPGDSPLHF. CDR3 DNA: TGTGCCAGCAGCTTAGCCCCAGGGGATTCACCCCTCCACTTT. The rearrangement joins TRBV7-8 to TRBJ1-6; possibly TRBD1 for D (6 bases). This CDR3 comprises 14 residues. Deletions cut 0 bases from V and 8 bases from J, with 8 bases between. CDR1 SGHVS and CDR2 FQNEAQ come from the germline V gene.